A single sample gave rise to the 32 T cell receptor beta chains below, sequenced in a study of blood T cell repertoires in COVID-19. Profiling relied on immunoSEQ multiplex PCR, and the TCRdb table lists in-frame clones only, not all of them. The sample lists about 230,000 clones, nearly 90% seen once, with roughly 12% in the top ten. Sequences were obtained from peripheral blood. These receptors all come from a woman between 18 and 30 years old who had recovered from COVID-19.

V usage is TRBV6-1 and J usage is TRBJ2-4; 7 nucleotides line up with TRBD2. The CDR3 is made up of 15 amino acids. V lost 3 bases and J lost 3; bases outside the gene matches: 5. The germline V gene encodes CDR1 MNHNS and CDR2 SASEGT. CDR3 protein: CASSEGGAVKNIQYF. The CDR3 DNA is TGTGCCAGCAGTGAGGGAGGGGCAGTCAAAAACATTCAGTACTTC.

V gene TRBV25-1 combines with J gene TRBJ2-7, with TRBD1 matching 9 bases. Germline-derived CDR1 and CDR2 are MGHDK and SYGVNS. The CDR3 contains 14 residues. Trimming cost V 4 bases and J 4 bases; bases outside gene matches: 5. CDR3 nucleotide sequence: TGTGCCAGCAGTGCCAGACAGGGGGGTTACGAGCAGTACTTC. Translating gives CASSARQGGYEQYF.

The chain is built from TRBV3-1 (or the pseudogene TRBV3-2) and TRBJ2-7; tentatively, D is TRBD1 (6 bases). This CDR3 has 14 amino acids. Trimming left V 4 bases short and J 0 bases short, with 10 bases between. Germline V lookup: CDR1 LGHDT, CDR2 YNNKEL (reference sequence). CDR3 region: CASSPSDSSYEQYF. The DNA of the CDR3 is TGTGCCAGCAGCCCCTCGGACAGCTCCTACGAGCAGTACTTC.

The rearrangement uses TRBV7-8 and TRBJ2-7; no firm D call. The CDR3 runs 14 residues. V was clipped by 2 bases and J by 2 bases, with 10 bases between them. Looked up from germline, CDR1 is SGHVS and CDR2 is FQNEAQ. The CDR3 protein is CASSLSRQTYEQYF. The CDR3 DNA follows: TGTGCCAGCAGCTTATCCAGGCAGACCTACGAGCAGTACTTC.

The chain carries TRBV23-1 and TRBJ2-5; unclear D gene. TRBV23-1 is filed as an ORF, its function uncertain. CDR3 length: 13 residues. V was trimmed by 7 bases and J by 2 bases, leaving 11 bases between them. The CDR3 sequence: CASTLASQETQYF. The CDR3 nucleotides are TGCGCCAGCACTCTGGCTAGTCAAGAGACCCAGTACTTC.

This clone appeared once. The rearrangement joins TRBV15 to TRBJ1-2; D unresolved. The V end lost 5 bases, the J end lost 4 bases, and 11 bases lay between the germline ends. The CDR3 length is 13 residues. The germline CDR1 and CDR2 sequences are LNHNV and YYDKDF (reference sequence). Written as DNA, the CDR3 is TGTGCCACCAGCCCCCGGCAGGCCTATGGCTACACCTTC. Protein: CATSPRQAYGYTF. Full variable domain (remainder filled in from reference TRBV15 and TRBJ1-2): DAMVIQNPRYQVTQFGKPVTLSCSQTLNHNVMYWYQQKSSQAPKLLFHYYDKDFNNEADTPDNFQSRRPNTSFCFLDIRSPGLGDTAMYLCATSPRQAYGYTFGSGTRLTVV.

The rearrangement uses TRBV27 and TRBJ2-2, with 8 bases identical to TRBD1. J gave up 6 bases and V 3 bases, and 6 bases lay outside the gene matches. Looked up from germline, CDR1 is MNHEY and CDR2 is SMNVEV (reference sequence). The length of the CDR3 is 15 residues. CDR3 in DNA: TGTGCCAGCAGTTTGGACAGGGAAGTGGCCGGGGAGCTGTTTTTT. Translated, it gives CASSLDREVAGELFF.

V is TRBV10-3 and J is TRBJ1-3; 7 nucleotides line up with TRBD1. Germline trimming cut 6 bases from V and 4 bases from J; bases unmatched to any gene: 9. This CDR3 is built from 15 residues. CDR1 is ENHRY and CDR2 is SYGVKD in the germline V gene. CDR3 sequence reads: CAIRAQQGGGNTIYF. In nucleotides, the CDR3 is TGTGCCATCAGGGCCCAGCAGGGGGGAGGAAACACCATATATTTT.

The V call is TRBV15, the J call TRBJ2-3; 9 bases align to TRBD2. The germline gives CDR1 LNHNV, CDR2 YYDKDF (reference sequence). Germline trimming cut 8 bases from V and 5 bases from J; bases unmatched to any gene: 11. CDR3 size: 15 residues. For the CDR3, the DNA is TGTGCCACCCTCTCCCTCCTAGCGGGAAAAGATACGCAGTATTTT. It yields the protein CATLSLLAGKDTQYF.

This chain joins TRBV7-8 and TRBJ1-1, with no clear D. Between the trimmed V and J ends, which lost 1 base and 4 bases, there was a span of 16 bases. The germline gives CDR1 SGHVS, CDR2 FQNEAQ. The CDR3 spans 16 residues. The DNA for the CDR3 is TGTGCCAGCAGCTTAGGCCCGCGGGGTACCTCCACTGAAGCTTTCTTT. Protein sequence: CASSLGPRGTSTEAFF. The whole variable domain, filled in from reference TRBV7-8 and TRBJ1-1, reads GAGVSQSPRYKVAKRGQDVALRCDPISGHVSLFWYQQALGQGPEFLTYFQNEAQLDKSGLPSDRFFAERPEGSVSTLKIQRTQQEDSAVYLCASSLGPRGTSTEAFFGQGTRLTVV.

The V and J genes are TRBV30 and TRBJ1-4, with D possibly TRBD1 on 5 matching bases. This CDR3 comprises 16 residues. Trimming cost V 0 bases and J 0 bases, with 11 bases left between them. CDR1 is GTSNPN and CDR2 is SVGIG in the germline V gene (reference sequence). Here the CDR3 DNA reads TGTGCCTGGAGTGTAGGGGCTGCGTCAACTAATGAAAAACTGTTTTTT. The encoded protein is CAWSVGAASTNEKLFF.

The V call is TRBV7-9, the J call TRBJ2-1; D might be TRBD2 (6 bases). The CDR3 contains 15 residues. Germline V gene sequence: CDR1 SEHNR, CDR2 FQNEAQ (reference sequence). Between the trimmed V and J ends, which lost 6 bases and 1 base, there was a span of 13 bases. This CDR3 is CASSPTSSSYNEQFF. CDR3 sequence (DNA): TGTGCCAGCAGTCCCACTAGCTCTTCCTACAATGAGCAGTTCTTC.

The chain uses TRBV7-9 and TRBJ2-7; 12 bases fit TRBD1. With 5 bases clipped from V and 7 bases from J, the junction kept 12 bases outside the gene matches. Per germline, CDR1 SEHNR and CDR2 FQNEAQ (reference sequence). The CDR3 has 16 residues. CDR3 sequence reads: CASSAETGTGGREQYF. CDR3 DNA sequence: TGTGCCAGCAGCGCAGAGACCGGGACAGGGGGCAGGGAGCAGTACTTC.

This chain links TRBV6-2 or TRBV6-3 with TRBJ2-4; TRBD2 might be the D (6 bases). Looked up from germline, CDR1 is MNHEY and CDR2 is SVGEGT. The CDR3 has 19 residues. The V end was cut by 2 bases, the J end by 3 bases, with 23 bases between. The CDR3: CASSYPPDIFLAVKNIQYF. The DNA for the CDR3 is TGTGCCAGCAGTTACCCCCCGGACATATTTTTAGCGGTCAAAAACATTCAGTACTTC.

This clone was recorded only once. This chain uses TRBV4-3 with TRBJ2-3, with 7 bases identical to TRBD2. V lost 1 base to trimming and J lost 3 bases; unmatched junction nucleotides: 7. Per the germline V gene, CDR1 is LGHNA and CDR2 is YSLEER. The CDR3 totals 16 residues. The CDR3 is CASSQGGSGITDTQYF. DNA of the CDR3: TGCGCCAGCAGCCAAGGCGGCAGCGGGATTACAGATACGCAGTATTTT.

The rearrangement links TRBV6-2 or TRBV6-3 to TRBJ2-7, with 8 positions matching TRBD2. The V gene end was trimmed by 5 bases and the J gene end by 1 base; junction bases not matched to a gene: 13. The CDR3 length is 17 residues. Germline V gene data show CDR1 as MNHEY and CDR2 as SVGEGT. The chain's CDR3 is CASSLSGTHIVSYEQYF. CDR3 in DNA: TGTGCCAGCAGTCTTAGCGGGACCCATATCGTATCCTACGAGCAGTACTTC.

The chain is built from TRBV25-1 and TRBJ2-1; 9 bases fit TRBD1. With 5 bases clipped from V and 8 bases from J, the junction kept 13 bases outside the gene matches. Germline lookup yields CDR1 MGHDK and CDR2 SYGVNS. CDR3 length equals 16 residues. In DNA form, the CDR3 reads TGTGCCAGCAGTCAACCACAGGGGGCCCCGAGCCATGAGCAGTTCTTC. Translating it yields CASSQPQGAPSHEQFF.

In its sample, this clone was seen once. The chain joins TRBV18 to TRBJ1-2, with TRBD1 matching over 10 bases. V lost 3 bases, J lost 6 bases, and 4 bases stayed unmatched. CDR3 length: 14 amino acids. The germline V gene has CDR1 KGHSH and CDR2 LQKENI. CDR3 DNA: TGTGCCAGCTCACCCGACAGGGGGCGGGATGGCTACACCTTC. Translated: CASSPDRGRDGYTF. The complete variable domain, with remaining parts taken from reference TRBV18 and TRBJ1-2, reads NAGVMQNPRHLVRRRGQEARLRCSPMKGHSHVYWYRQLPEEGLKFMVYLQKENIIDESGMPKERFSAEFPKEGPSILRIQQVVRGDSAAYFCASSPDRGRDGYTFGSGTRLTVV.

The rearrangement uses TRBV5-6 and TRBJ2-2; D is perhaps TRBD2 (6 bases). The CDR3 has 15 amino acids. V was trimmed by 5 bases and J by 6 bases, leaving 17 bases between them. CDR1 and CDR2 (germline): SGHDT, YYEEEE. The CDR3: CASRRGLGEAGELFF. The CDR3 DNA is TGTGCCAGCAGACGGGGACTGGGTGAGGCCGGGGAGCTGTTTTTT.

The chain couples TRBV4-2 to TRBJ2-1; 9 bases map to TRBD1. V was pared by 4 bases and J by 7 bases, with 8 bases of the junction left unmatched. Per germline, CDR1 LGHNA and CDR2 YNFKEQ. This CDR3 has 15 residues. The DNA for the CDR3 is TGTGCCAGCAGCCGACAGGGGGGAAGGAAGAATGAGCAGTTCTTC. Protein product: CASSRQGGRKNEQFF.

The genes are TRBV27 and TRBJ2-1; D might be TRBD2 (5 bases). The CDR3 consists of 14 residues. V was shortened by 4 bases and J by 5 bases, with 12 bases between the two germline ends. Germline assignment: CDR1 MNHEY and CDR2 SMNVEV (reference sequence). The CDR3: CASSSSGPHNEQFF. The CDR3 coding sequence is TGTGCCAGCAGTTCGAGCGGACCCCACAATGAGCAGTTCTTC.

Only a few counts were recorded for this clone. The chain recombines TRBV7-9 with TRBJ1-1; TRBD1 might be the D (5 bases). Germline assignment: CDR1 SEHNR and CDR2 FQNEAQ (reference sequence). V gave up 2 bases and J gave up 0 bases, with 10 bases separating them. The CDR3 is 15 amino acids. CDR3 bases: TGTGCCAGCAGCTTATTCTCAGGGATGAACACTGAAGCTTTCTTT. The encoded protein is CASSLFSGMNTEAFF.

This clone was detected once. The chain recombines TRBV11-1 with TRBJ2-5; perhaps TRBD1 as D (6 bases). The CDR3 has 16 residues. Trimming took 5 bases from V and 2 from J, leaving 18 bases between them. Germline V gene sequence: CDR1 SGHAT, CDR2 FQDESV (reference sequence). The CDR3 spells CASSPVPGHSQETQYF. CDR3 DNA sequence: TGTGCCAGCAGCCCCGTGCCGGGACATTCTCAAGAGACCCAGTACTTC. The entire variable domain, with the rest obtained from reference TRBV11-1 and TRBJ2-5, is as follows: EAEVAQSPRYKITEKSQAVAFWCDPISGHATLYWYRQILGQGPELLVQFQDESVVDDSQLPKDRFSAERLKGVDSTLKIQPAELGDSAMYLCASSPVPGHSQETQYFGPGTRLLVL.

The rearrangement joins TRBV27 to TRBJ2-2; 7 bases are a match to TRBD2. The CDR3 runs to 14 residues. Germline V gives CDR1 MNHEY, CDR2 SMNVEV (reference sequence). The V segment lost 6 bases and the J segment 3 bases; nucleotides outside the gene matches: 4. The CDR3 loop is CASSVSGYTGELFF. In DNA form, the CDR3 reads TGTGCCAGCAGCGTTAGCGGGTACACCGGGGAGCTGTTTTTT.

The chain combines TRBV30 with TRBJ2-2; 11 bases are shared with TRBD2. The CDR3 contains 15 residues. V lost 2 bases, J lost 2 bases, and 1 base stayed unmatched. Germline CDR1 and CDR2: GTSNPN and SVGIG (reference sequence). CDR3 region: CAWSRLAGNTGELFF. The DNA of the CDR3 is TGTGCCTGGAGTCGACTAGCGGGAAACACCGGGGAGCTGTTTTTT.

The genes are TRBV5-5 and TRBJ2-2; TRBD2 agrees at 7 bases. CDR1 and CDR2 from the germline V gene are SGHKS and YYEKEE (reference sequence). Trimming cost V 4 bases and J 0 bases; bases outside gene matches: 9. This CDR3 has 17 amino acids. The CDR3 is CASSNPWGGANTGELFF. The CDR3 DNA follows: TGTGCCAGCAGCAACCCCTGGGGGGGAGCGAACACCGGGGAGCTGTTTTTT.

This chain links TRBV7-2 with TRBJ1-5, with 9 bases matching TRBD1. Germline V CDR1 and CDR2: SGHTA, FQGNSA. J was trimmed by 6 bases and V by 2 bases; bases with no gene match: 5. This CDR3 comprises 15 residues. Here the CDR3 reads CASSLLGQGIQPQHF. The CDR3 bases are TGTGCCAGCAGCTTATTGGGACAGGGTATTCAGCCCCAGCATTTT.

V is TRBV19 and J is TRBJ1-1, with TRBD1 matching over 9 bases. Germline CDR1 LNHDA, CDR2 SQIVND (reference sequence). After removal of 6 bases from V and 3 bases from J, the junction contained 17 bases not matched to a gene. The CDR3 covers 18 residues. The CDR3 protein is CASSRYRGRSPMDTEAFF. CDR3 in DNA: TGTGCCAGTAGCAGGTACAGGGGGCGATCTCCGATGGACACTGAAGCTTTCTTT.

This clone was picked up one time. This chain links TRBV6-5 with TRBJ1-2; weak D call: TRBD1 (6 bases). V was clipped by 5 bases and J by 5 bases, with 12 bases between them. The germline gives CDR1 MNHEY, CDR2 SVGAGI. The length of the CDR3 is 13 residues. The CDR3 bases are TGTGCCAGCAGTAACACAGGGCGGTATGGCTACACCTTC. This translates into CASSNTGRYGYTF.

The genes are TRBV5-4 and TRBJ1-2, with 12 positions matching TRBD1. The CDR3 extends over 16 amino acids. Germline lookup yields CDR1 SGHNT and CDR2 YYREEE (reference sequence). Trimming at V came to 4 bases and at J to 5 bases, leaving 9 bases not matched to a gene. The CDR3 is CASSPGQGAPYYGYTF. Here the CDR3 DNA reads TGTGCCAGCAGCCCGGGACAGGGGGCCCCTTATTATGGCTACACCTTC.

The chain uses TRBV4-3 and TRBJ2-1, with TRBD1 matching 7 bases. V lost 1 base, J lost 8 bases, and 14 bases stayed unmatched. Per germline, CDR1 LGHNA and CDR2 YSLEER. The CDR3 length is 17 residues. The CDR3 sequence is CASSQGTPGTVIHEQFF. In DNA, the CDR3 is TGCGCCAGCAGCCAAGGAACCCCCGGGACAGTAATCCATGAGCAGTTCTTC.

The chain recombines TRBV6-2 or TRBV6-3 with TRBJ1-2, with TRBD1 identical over 9 bases. Germline V gene lookup returns CDR1 MNHEY and CDR2 SVGEGT. The V segment lost 6 bases and the J segment 5 bases; nucleotides outside the gene matches: 4. This CDR3 region has 13 residues. CDR3 amino acids: CASSPGTGYGYTF. The CDR3 DNA sequence: TGTGCCAGCAGCCCCGGGACAGGGTATGGCTACACCTTC.